Shown below are 20 T cell receptor beta chains from a single sample sequenced in a study of CD8 T cells in Susac syndrome. Random hexamers primed reverse transcription of about 0.5 to 1 ug RNA. TCRdb processed the immunoSEQ multiplex PCR reads anew with MiXCR; each CDR3 protein has one entry. The sample has under 85,000 distinct CDR3 sequences, over 85% seen once. Input material: CD8+ T cells from PBMCs. Receptor source: a human donor with Susac syndrome.

The chain joins TRBV4-2 to TRBJ2-1, with 7 bases matching TRBD2. Germline V gene sequence: CDR1 LGHNA, CDR2 YNFKEQ. The CDR3 contains 15 residues. The trim removed 3 bases at V and 2 bases at J, leaving 4 bases unmatched. The CDR3 sequence: CASSHIAGAYNEQFF. DNA of the CDR3: TGTGCCAGCAGCCACATCGCGGGGGCCTACAATGAGCAGTTCTTC.

This chain joins TRBV7-8 and TRBJ2-7; TRBD1 agrees at 9 bases. Germline V lookup: CDR1 SGHVS, CDR2 FQNEAQ. J gave up 6 bases and V 4 bases, and 1 base lay outside the gene matches. CDR3 length: 12 residues. CDR3: CASSSTGGEQYF. CDR3 DNA sequence: TGTGCCAGCAGCTCGACAGGGGGCGAGCAGTACTTC. The whole variable domain, filled in from reference TRBV7-8 and TRBJ2-7, reads GAGVSQSPRYKVAKRGQDVALRCDPISGHVSLFWYQQALGQGPEFLTYFQNEAQLDKSGLPSDRFFAERPEGSVSTLKIQRTQQEDSAVYLCASSSTGGEQYFGPGTRLTVT.

The chain combines TRBV6-1 with TRBJ2-7; D is possibly TRBD2 (7 bases). The germline V gene encodes CDR1 MNHNS and CDR2 SASEGT. The CDR3 consists of 14 residues. V was clipped by 1 base and J by 2 bases, with 9 bases between them. The CDR3 loop is CASSEVGGPYEQYF. In DNA, the CDR3 is TGTGCCAGCAGTGAAGTGGGGGGGCCCTACGAGCAGTACTTC.

The chain carries TRBV27 and TRBJ2-7; 12 bases fit TRBD2. The CDR3 has 16 amino acids. The germline CDR1 and CDR2 sequences are MNHEY and SMNVEV (reference sequence). Losses at the gene ends were 5 bases for V and 4 bases for J; bases not matched to a gene: 9. The CDR3 loop is CASSPIRLAGVYEQYF. CDR3 DNA sequence: TGTGCCAGCAGTCCCATCCGACTAGCGGGAGTGTACGAGCAGTACTTC.

The rearrangement joins TRBV10-1 to TRBJ2-7; unclear D gene. Trimming removed 2 bases at V and 5 bases at J, with 13 bases between. The CDR3 is made up of 14 amino acids. Germline CDR1 and CDR2: WNHNN and SYGVQD (reference sequence). Here the CDR3 DNA reads TGCGCCAGCAGTGAGGTGGGCCCCGAAGACGAGCAGTACTTC. Residues: CASSEVGPEDEQYF.

V and J are TRBV29-1 and TRBJ2-5; D is unclear. V was cut by 8 bases and J by 5 bases, with 9 bases left in between. In germline, CDR1 is SQVTM, CDR2 ANQGSEA. CDR3 length: 10 amino acids. This CDR3 is CSTAMETQYF. DNA for the CDR3: TGCAGCACCGCGATGGAGACCCAGTACTTC. Full variable domain (missing parts from reference TRBV29-1 and TRBJ2-5): SAVISQKPSRDICQRGTSLTIQCQVDSQVTMMFWYRQQPGQSLTLIATANQGSEATYESGFVIDKFPISRPNLTFSTLTVSNMSPEDSSIYLCSTAMETQYFGPGTRLLVL.

The gene calls are TRBV6-6 and TRBJ2-5; D remains ambiguous. The V gene lost 4 bases and the J gene lost 3 bases, with 12 bases spanning the gap. The CDR3 has 14 residues. Per germline, CDR1 MNHNY and CDR2 SVGAGI (reference sequence). The CDR3 nucleotides read TGTGCCAGCAGTTCCCACACCCCAGAAGAGACCCAGTACTTC. As protein: CASSSHTPEETQYF.

The chain has TRBV25-1 and TRBJ1-6; D perhaps matches TRBD1 (5 bases). Germline assignment: CDR1 MGHDK and CDR2 SYGVNS. Trimming took off 3 bases at V and 4 bases at J, with 10 bases between the two ends. The CDR3 runs to 15 residues. The CDR3 region is CASSDRGIYNSPLHF. For the CDR3, the DNA is TGTGCCAGCAGTGATCGGGGGATTTATAATTCACCCCTCCACTTT.

The chain carries TRBV5-6 and TRBJ1-4, with TRBD1 matching over 8 bases. The V gene end was trimmed by 4 bases and the J gene end by 8 bases; junction bases not matched to a gene: 7. The germline V gene encodes CDR1 SGHDT and CDR2 YYEEEE. This CDR3 is built from 14 residues. CDR3 nucleotides: TGTGCCAGCAGCACGAACAGGGGGGGGGAAAAACTGTTTTTT. It encodes CASSTNRGGEKLFF. Complete variable domain (other parts from reference TRBV5-6 and TRBJ1-4): DAGVTQSPTHLIKTRGQQVTLRCSPKSGHDTVSWYQQALGQGPQFIFQYYEEEERQRGNFPDRFSGHQFPNYSSELNVNALLLGDSALYLCASSTNRGGEKLFFGSGTQLSVL.

J is TRBJ1-3 and V is TRBV29-1, with D possibly TRBD1 on 5 matching bases. This CDR3 region has 13 residues. Germline V CDR1 and CDR2: SQVTM, ANQGSEA. Trimming stripped 4 bases from V and 0 bases from J, with 7 bases between. The CDR3 spells CSVGDRSGNTIYF. The CDR3 region has the DNA TGCAGCGTTGGGGACCGCTCTGGAAACACCATATATTTT.

In nucleotides, the CDR3 is TGTGCCAGCAGTGAAGATCACCTGGGGACTGAAGCTTTCTTT. This sequence encodes CASSEDHLGTEAFF. This chain links TRBV6-1 with TRBJ1-1, with D hard to call. This CDR3 is 14 amino acids long. Looked up from germline, CDR1 is MNHNS and CDR2 is SASEGT. Trimming left V 1 base short and J 5 bases short, with 11 bases between.

The chain joins TRBV30 to TRBJ1-1; 8 positions match TRBD1. The CDR3 is made up of 14 amino acids. Trimming at V came to 4 bases and at J to 4 bases, leaving 8 bases not matched to a gene. Germline loops: CDR1 GTSNPN, CDR2 SVGIG (reference sequence). The CDR3 nucleotides are TGTGCCTGGATAAGACAGGGGAGAGGCACTGAAGCTTTCTTT. Translation gives CAWIRQGRGTEAFF.

The chain carries TRBV11-2 and TRBJ2-1; 8 positions match TRBD2. V lost 1 base, J lost 0 bases, and 14 bases stayed unmatched. The CDR3 totals 20 residues. CDR1 is SGHAT, CDR2 FQNNGV, per germline. CDR3 DNA: TGTGCCAGCAGCTTAGTCTTGGGCGGGAGGACTCGAATCTCCTACAATGAGCAGTTCTTC. Its protein is CASSLVLGGRTRISYNEQFF.

J is TRBJ2-7 and V is TRBV5-1, with TRBD1 matching over 7 bases. V lost 4 bases, J lost 0 bases, and 7 bases stayed unmatched. The CDR3 consists of 15 residues. CDR1 is SGHRS, CDR2 YFSETQ, per germline. The CDR3 coding sequence is TGCGCCAGCAGCCCTACGGACAGGAGCTCCTACGAGCAGTACTTC. It encodes CASSPTDRSSYEQYF.

The V gene is TRBV28, the J gene TRBJ2-1; TRBD1 matches at 11 bases. This CDR3 is 14 amino acids long. The trim removed 8 bases at V and 9 bases at J, leaving 9 bases unmatched. The germline V gene encodes CDR1 MDHEN and CDR2 SYDVKM. The CDR3 nucleotides read TGTGCCAGCCGCGCGGGACAGGGGGGGGGTGAGCAGTTCTTC. This encodes CASRAGQGGGEQFF.

The chain couples TRBV15 to TRBJ2-5, with 8 bases matching TRBD2. The CDR3 has 15 amino acids. CDR1 is LNHNV and CDR2 is YYDKDF in the germline V gene (reference sequence). After removal of 4 bases from V and 5 bases from J, the junction contained 9 bases not matched to a gene. This CDR3 reads CATSKRTGGRETQYF. The CDR3 DNA is TGTGCCACCAGCAAGAGGACGGGGGGGAGGGAGACCCAGTACTTC.

The count of this clonotype is one. The chain combines TRBV27 with TRBJ1-2; D perhaps matches TRBD1 (5 bases). The CDR3 loop spans 11 amino acids. Germline CDR1 and CDR2: MNHEY and SMNVEV (reference sequence). V dropped 6 bases and J dropped 8 bases, with 10 bases sitting between them. The CDR3 here is CASSSGYGYTF. The CDR3 nucleotides are TGTGCCAGCAGCTCAGGGTACGGCTACACCTTC.

The genes are TRBV20-1 and TRBJ2-5, with D uncertain. The V end lost 8 bases, the J end lost 4 bases, and 11 bases lay between the germline ends. This CDR3 spans 11 amino acids. The V gene's germline CDR1 is DFQATT and CDR2 SNEGSKA (reference sequence). The CDR3 sequence is CSPSPGETQYF. The CDR3 DNA follows: TGCAGTCCAAGTCCGGGAGAGACCCAGTACTTC.

The sample holds a few counts of this clonotype. The CDR3 protein is CASSPGQGAVGYTF. CDR3 nucleotides: TGTGCCAGCAGCCCTGGACAGGGGGCTGTTGGCTACACCTTC. J is TRBJ1-2 and V is TRBV2, with 11 positions matching TRBD1. This CDR3 has 14 residues. The trim removed 6 bases at V and 7 bases at J, leaving 7 bases unmatched. The germline gives CDR1 SNHLY, CDR2 FYNNEI.

The chain combines TRBV19 with TRBJ2-6; no firm D call. The V end was cut by 2 bases, the J end by 0 bases, with 5 bases between. The CDR3 loop spans 15 amino acids. From germline, CDR1 is LNHDA and CDR2 SQIVND (reference sequence). The CDR3, as DNA: TGTGCCAGTAGTATAACGGACTCTGGGGCCAACGTCCTGACTTTC. Its protein product is CASSITDSGANVLTF. The entire variable domain, with the rest obtained from reference TRBV19 and TRBJ2-6, is as follows: DGGITQSPKYLFRKEGQNVTLSCEQNLNHDAMYWYRQDPGQGLRLIYYSQIVNDFQKGDIAEGYSVSREKKESFPLTVTSAQKNPTAFYLCASSITDSGANVLTFGAGSRLTVL.